These 31 T cell receptor beta chains were sequenced from one sample in a study of blood T cell repertoires in COVID-19. Clones were read by immunoSEQ multiplex PCR, and TCRdb kept only the in-frame ones, dropping some. The table lists 150,000 to 200,000 clones, roughly 77% of them singletons. Sequencing was done on a sample of PBMCs or T cells enriched from blood (not recorded which). These receptor sequences come from a woman aged 50 to 60 with acute COVID-19.

This chain joins TRBV5-5 and TRBJ1-2; 8 bases fit TRBD1. With 4 bases clipped from V and 3 bases from J, the junction kept 5 bases outside the gene matches. The CDR3 is 14 amino acids. In germline, CDR1 is SGHKS, CDR2 YYEKEE (reference sequence). CDR3 in amino acids: CASSPGQDYYGYTF. The CDR3 DNA follows: TGTGCCAGCAGCCCGGGACAGGACTACTATGGCTACACCTTC.

The chain carries TRBV28 and TRBJ1-5; 7 bases fit TRBD1. Germline CDR1 is MDHEN and CDR2 is SYDVKM. The CDR3 covers 16 residues. J gave up 7 bases and V 1 base, and 10 bases lay outside the gene matches. In DNA, the CDR3 is TGTGCCAGCAGTTTATCATCCAGGGGGAGAATACAGCCCCAGCATTTT. As protein: CASSLSSRGRIQPQHF.

The genes are TRBV24-1 and TRBJ2-5, with 9 bases aligning to TRBD1. After removal of 3 bases from V and 4 bases from J, the junction contained 8 bases not matched to a gene. The germline gives CDR1 KGHDR, CDR2 SFDVKD. This CDR3 spans 16 amino acids. CDR3 loop: CATSDAGTGISETQYF. The CDR3, as DNA: TGTGCCACCAGTGATGCCGGGACAGGGATTTCAGAGACCCAGTACTTC.

The chain combines TRBV7-3 with TRBJ1-2; D is possibly TRBD1 (5 bases). The V gene lost 5 bases and the J gene lost 1 base, with 8 bases spanning the gap. Germline CDR1 reads SGHTA; CDR2 reads FQGTGA. This CDR3 has 13 residues. The chain's CDR3 is CASSTGDNYGYTF. In nucleotides, the CDR3 is TGTGCCAGCAGCACGGGGGATAACTATGGCTACACCTTC.

The chain couples TRBV5-1 to TRBJ1-1; D gene unclear. This CDR3 has 14 amino acids. CDR1 is SGHRS and CDR2 is YFSETQ in the germline V gene. The V end was cut by 6 bases, the J end by 1 base, with 13 bases between. The CDR3: CASNLQPTNTEAFF. The CDR3 bases are TGCGCCAGCAACCTACAGCCCACGAACACTGAAGCTTTCTTT.

This clone was seen only a few times. The chain combines TRBV5-5 with TRBJ2-1; D is perhaps TRBD2 (5 bases). V dropped 4 bases and J dropped 7 bases, with 12 bases sitting between them. In germline, CDR1 is SGHKS, CDR2 YYEKEE (reference sequence). The CDR3 has 13 amino acids. CDR3 sequence reads: CASSLDLVNEQFF. CDR3 coding DNA: TGTGCCAGCAGCCTGGACTTGGTGAATGAGCAGTTCTTC.

In its sample, this clone was seen a few times. The chain employs TRBV19 and TRBJ1-6, with unresolved D. The CDR3 consists of 14 residues. Trimming shortened V by 6 bases and J by 0 bases, and 6 bases separated the two germline ends. Germline CDR1 and CDR2: LNHDA and SQIVND (reference sequence). The CDR3 DNA reads as TGTGCCAGTAGCTATAGCTCCTATAATTCACCCCTCCACTTT. It encodes CASSYSSYNSPLHF. The full variable domain, completed using reference TRBV19 and TRBJ1-6, is DGGITQSPKYLFRKEGQNVTLSCEQNLNHDAMYWYRQDPGQGLRLIYYSQIVNDFQKGDIAEGYSVSREKKESFPLTVTSAQKNPTAFYLCASSYSSYNSPLHFGNGTRLTVT.

This rearrangement joins TRBV7-9 to TRBJ1-3; 8 nucleotides agree with TRBD1. Germline V gene sequence: CDR1 SEHNR, CDR2 FQNEAQ (reference sequence). The V and J ends lost 3 bases and 4 bases, in that order; junction bases with no gene match: 5. This CDR3 contains 15 residues. CDR3 in amino acids: CASSFRTGGGNTIYF. CDR3 DNA: TGTGCCAGCAGCTTTCGCACAGGGGGGGGAAACACCATATATTTT.

The rearrangement joins TRBV9 to TRBJ1-2; 12 bases are shared with TRBD1. Germline-derived CDR1 and CDR2 are SGDLS and YYNGEE. The CDR3 has 17 amino acids. The ends lost 4 bases at V and 8 bases at J; junction bases unmatched: 15. CDR3 bases: TGTGCCAGCAGCCTTTCAGGGACAGGGGGCGCCCTGAGGGGCTACACCTTC. It yields the protein CASSLSGTGGALRGYTF.

The gene calls are TRBV7-9 and TRBJ1-1, with a tentative D call TRBD1 (6 bases). The germline V and J ends were trimmed by 5 bases and 1 base, with 17 bases remaining between them. The V gene's germline CDR1 is SEHNR and CDR2 FQNEAQ (reference sequence). This CDR3 region has 16 residues. The CDR3 DNA reads TGTGCCAGCAGCCACTTAGGGGGTCCGGAGAACACTGAAGCTTTCTTT. Translating it yields CASSHLGGPENTEAFF.

This clone has only one observation. The rearrangement joins TRBV14 to TRBJ1-3; TRBD1 matches 7 bases. With 1 base clipped from V and 0 bases from J, the junction kept 6 bases outside the gene matches. Germline CDR1 reads SGHDN; CDR2 reads FVKESK. This CDR3 is built from 17 residues. The CDR3 here is CASSQGGTAYSGNTIYF. The CDR3 DNA is TGTGCCAGCAGCCAAGGCGGGACAGCCTACTCTGGAAACACCATATATTTT.

This clone was counted a few times. The rearrangement joins TRBV29-1 to TRBJ1-1; D gene uncertain. Germline CDR1 reads SQVTM; CDR2 reads ANQGSEA. Trimming removed 1 base at V and 3 bases at J, with 9 bases between. This CDR3 has 13 residues. The CDR3 reads CSVEAGSHTEAFF. The CDR3 DNA reads TGCAGCGTTGAAGCCGGGTCCCACACTGAAGCTTTCTTT.

The V and J genes are TRBV13 and TRBJ1-1, with 9 bases aligning to TRBD1. The J segment lost 12 bases and the V segment lost 5 bases, leaving 16 bases of the junction unmatched. CDR1 is PRHDT, CDR2 FYEKMQ, per germline (reference sequence). The CDR3 spans 15 residues. CDR3 residues: CASSQAGTGRGSPFF. The DNA for the CDR3 is TGTGCCAGCAGCCAAGCGGGGACAGGGAGGGGCAGCCCTTTCTTT.

The chain employs TRBV24-1 and TRBJ2-3, with D perhaps matching TRBD2 (7 bases). The CDR3 has 17 residues. Germline V CDR1 and CDR2: KGHDR, SFDVKD. V lost 3 bases to trimming and J lost 2 bases, with 17 bases between them. The chain's CDR3 is CATSDHEGGAVTDTQYF. The CDR3 region has the DNA TGTGCCACCAGTGATCACGAGGGGGGGGCCGTCACAGATACGCAGTATTTT.

About this clone itself: Different DNA sequences within this sample yield the same CDR3. The chain uses TRBV27 and TRBJ2-3; 10 nucleotides line up with TRBD2. The CDR3 has 16 amino acids. With V trimmed by 6 bases and J by 0 bases, 6 bases remained unmatched. Germline CDR1 is MNHEY and CDR2 is SMNVEV (reference sequence). The CDR3 coding sequence is TGTGCCAGCAGCTCACTAGCGGGACTTAGCACAGATACGCAGTATTTT. It yields the protein CASSSLAGLSTDTQYF.

This chain joins TRBV19 and TRBJ2-1, with 9 nucleotides matching TRBD1. Germline assignment: CDR1 LNHDA and CDR2 SQIVND (reference sequence). The CDR3 has 13 residues. The trim removed 9 bases at V and 6 bases at J, leaving 6 bases unmatched. The CDR3 is CASLGQGLNEQFF. The CDR3 DNA is TGTGCCAGCTTGGGACAGGGCCTCAATGAGCAGTTCTTC.

The V gene is TRBV20-1, the J gene TRBJ2-2, with TRBD2 identical over 8 bases. Per the germline V gene, CDR1 is DFQATT and CDR2 is SNEGSKA (reference sequence). V dropped 3 bases and J dropped 0; count of bases not matched to a gene: 3. There are 15 residues in the CDR3. CDR3 in amino acids: CSASPGLANTGELFF. The CDR3 DNA reads TGCAGTGCTAGTCCGGGACTAGCGAACACCGGGGAGCTGTTTTTT.

This clone has only one observation. The rearrangement uses TRBV28 and TRBJ1-2; 12 nucleotides agree with TRBD1. Germline V gene data show CDR1 as MDHEN and CDR2 as SYDVKM. CDR3 size: 15 residues. V lost 9 bases to trimming and J lost 4 bases; unmatched junction nucleotides: 9. CDR3 coding DNA: TGTGCCAGTGGGACAGGGGGCGATGGATCCTATGGCTACACCTTC. Amino acids: CASGTGGDGSYGYTF.

V gene TRBV4-1 combines with J gene TRBJ2-3, with D possibly TRBD2 on 5 matching bases. V gave up 4 bases and J gave up 0 bases, with 11 bases separating them. Germline V lookup: CDR1 MGHRA, CDR2 YSYEKL. The CDR3 consists of 15 residues. CDR3 DNA sequence: TGCGCCAGCAGCCTCCAATCGGGGAGCACAGATACGCAGTATTTT. Translation: CASSLQSGSTDTQYF.

The chain uses TRBV6-2 or TRBV6-3 and TRBJ2-2, with 9 bases that match TRBD2. The CDR3 spans 17 residues. With 2 bases clipped from V and 5 bases from J, the junction kept 9 bases outside the gene matches. CDR1 and CDR2 from the germline V gene are MNHEY and SVGEGT. The CDR3 reads CASSYLSPGLATGELFF. The CDR3 DNA reads TGTGCCAGCAGTTACCTGAGCCCGGGACTAGCTACCGGGGAGCTGTTTTTT.

Details on this clone: At the DNA level, this CDR3 is encoded by other sequences in the same sample as well. CDR3 bases: TGTGCCAGCAGCCCACACAGGGGGCTCGGGGAGCTGTTTTTT. This sequence encodes CASSPHRGLGELFF. This chain links TRBV9 with TRBJ2-2, with 9 bases aligning to TRBD1. Germline V lookup: CDR1 SGDLS, CDR2 YYNGEE. The CDR3 totals 14 residues. Trimming cost V 4 bases and J 7 bases; bases outside gene matches: 5.

The chain has TRBV19 and TRBJ2-3; a weak D match, TRBD1 (5 bases). The CDR3 is made up of 19 amino acids. V lost 5 bases and J lost 0, with 24 bases in between. Germline loops: CDR1 LNHDA, CDR2 SQIVND (reference sequence). The CDR3 spells CASSRQVITGSTSTDTQYF. The DNA for the CDR3 is TGTGCCAGTAGTCGGCAGGTGATAACAGGCTCCACTAGCACAGATACGCAGTATTTT.

The V gene is TRBV3-1 (or the pseudogene TRBV3-2), the J gene TRBJ1-6; perhaps TRBD1 as D (6 bases). Germline loops: CDR1 LGHDT, CDR2 YNNKEL (reference sequence). The CDR3 is made up of 15 amino acids. The ends were cut back, 5 bases at V and 6 bases at J, with 14 bases in the middle. The CDR3 nucleotides read TGTGCCAGCAGCAGCATTCGGACAGCTAATTCACCCCTCCACTTT. It codes for CASSSIRTANSPLHF.

The V gene is TRBV9, the J gene TRBJ2-5, with 11 bases that match TRBD2. CDR1 is SGDLS and CDR2 is YYNGEE in the germline V gene. The J segment lost 1 base and the V segment lost 3 bases, leaving 8 bases of the junction unmatched. The CDR3 covers 17 residues. In nucleotides, the CDR3 is TGTGCCAGCAGCGAAGGTCCTAGCGGGGGGTTCCAAGAGACCCAGTACTTC. Its protein product is CASSEGPSGGFQETQYF.

This CDR3 reads CASSFGQTGRGGGYTF. CDR3 nucleotide sequence: TGTGCCAGCAGTTTCGGCCAGACAGGTCGGGGTGGTGGCTACACCTTC. The V and J genes are TRBV27 and TRBJ1-2, with D perhaps matching TRBD1 (6 bases). V was shortened by 3 bases and J by 7 bases, with 21 bases between the two germline ends. The CDR3 is 16 residues long. CDR1 and CDR2 from the germline V gene are MNHEY and SMNVEV (reference sequence).

This chain joins TRBV2 and TRBJ1-1; D remains unclear. Trimming cost V 3 bases and J 7 bases, with 15 bases left between them. Germline-derived CDR1 and CDR2 are SNHLY and FYNNEI. This CDR3 spans 14 amino acids. The CDR3 region is CASSDLVGSVEAFF. CDR3 in DNA: TGTGCCAGCAGTGACCTAGTAGGGAGTGTTGAAGCTTTCTTT. The full variable domain, completed using reference TRBV2 and TRBJ1-1, is EPEVTQTPSHQVTQMGQEVILRCVPISNHLYFYWYRQILGQKVEFLVSFYNNEISEKSEIFDDQFSVERPDGSNFTLKIRSTKLEDSAMYFCASSDLVGSVEAFFGQGTRLTVV.

This clone appeared once. The chain has TRBV7-2 and TRBJ2-5, with D unclear. The CDR3 loop spans 13 amino acids. Trimming took off 4 bases at V and 4 bases at J, with 10 bases between the two ends. The germline V gene has CDR1 SGHTA and CDR2 FQGNSA. The CDR3 is CASSSNSGETQYF. The CDR3 DNA sequence: TGTGCCAGCAGCTCTAATAGTGGAGAGACCCAGTACTTC.

This clone was counted a few times. The rearrangement joins TRBV11-2 to TRBJ1-6; D remains ambiguous. Germline V gene lookup returns CDR1 SGHAT and CDR2 FQNNGV. The ends were cut back, 6 bases at V and 6 bases at J, with 9 bases in the middle. The CDR3 covers 13 residues. CDR3 amino acids: CASSLILNSPLHF. The CDR3 DNA is TGTGCCAGCAGTCTTATTCTTAATTCACCCCTCCACTTT.

Details on this clone: Sequence at one end of the junction differs from germline and may be a read error. The chain couples TRBV5-1 to TRBJ2-3, with D perhaps TRBD2 (5 bases). The length of the CDR3 is 18 residues. Germline V gene lookup returns CDR1 SGHRS and CDR2 YFSETQ. CDR3 sequence: CPSSLRHTTLASTDTQYF. The CDR3 region has the DNA TGCCCCAGCAGCTTGCGACACACGACTCTAGCTAGCACAGATACGCAGTATTTT.

The chain links TRBV6-5 to TRBJ1-4; TRBD1 matches at 9 bases. V gave up 7 bases and J gave up 4 bases; unmatched junction bases: 4. This CDR3 is built from 14 residues. Germline lookup yields CDR1 MNHEY and CDR2 SVGAGI. The CDR3 DNA reads as TGTGCCAGCACCGTGGGACAGGGTAATGAAAAACTGTTTTTT. Its protein product is CASTVGQGNEKLFF.

The chain employs TRBV28 and TRBJ2-7; D may be TRBD1 (6 bases). Trimming shortened V by 7 bases and J by 0 bases, and 19 bases separated the two germline ends. The CDR3 loop spans 16 amino acids. CDR1 and CDR2 (germline): MDHEN, SYDVKM. CDR3 DNA sequence: TGTGCCAGCATTCAGGGTCCTAAGGACAGCTCCTACGAGCAGTACGTC. Translation gives CASIQGPKDSSYEQYV.